This T cell receptor (beta chain) was identified in a study of blood T cell repertoires in COVID-19. Across the whole study: The United States, Italy and Spain supplied acute and convalescent COVID-19 samples.

Original processing methods: Cell counts per sample came from amplifying reference gene primers. Sequencing was performed with immunoSEQ multiplex PCR; in TCRdb, only in-frame clones are kept and a portion is missing. The V and J calls and the clone size are those of that table, but D and trimming were determined from the DNA. The data contain tens of thousands of clones, 74% of them singletons. Looked up from germline, CDR1 is SGHAT and CDR2 is FQNNGV. V dropped 8 bases and J dropped 4 bases, with 14 bases sitting between them. This CDR3 contains 13 residues. This chain joins TRBV11-2 and TRBJ2-5; maybe TRBD2 (5 bases). Sequences were obtained from peripheral blood. This TCR came from a man aged 65-85 years with COVID-19, enrolled during active disease. The CDR3 loop reads CASSRGQPETQYF. In nucleotides, the CDR3 is TGTGCCAGCTCCCGAGGGCAGCCAGAGACCCAGTACTTC.